This entry features one TCR beta chain sequence. V shed 5 bases, J shed 5 bases, and the junction held 5 bases outside the gene matches. Germline values: CDR1 LNHDA, CDR2 SQIVND (reference sequence). The CDR3 runs to 14 residues. As handled by the study authors: The authors estimated nucleated cell counts from reference gene primer amplification. The data were produced by immunoSEQ multiplex PCR, yet TCRdb's version contains in-frame clones alone and is incomplete. The V and J calls and clone size were taken over from that table, and D and trimming were inferred from the DNA. The sample lists 170,000 or so clones, 80% to 85% occurring once. The data originate from a study of blood T cell repertoires in COVID-19.

The source is a woman aged 55-70 years with acute or convalescent COVID-19. Sample: peripheral blood. V usage is TRBV19 and J usage is TRBJ2-1; 8 bases match TRBD1. The CDR3 spells CASSPRTGNNEQFF. Written as DNA, the CDR3 is TGTGCCAGTAGTCCCAGGACAGGGAACAATGAGCAGTTCTTC.